This T cell receptor (beta chain) was recovered during a study of cytomegalovirus exposure and HLA in healthy donors. The CDR3 spans 14 residues. Germline CDR1 and CDR2: SGHVS and FQNEAQ. After removal of 5 bases from V and 2 bases from J, the junction contained 3 bases not matched to a gene. General observations from the study: It was 150 or so TCR beta chains that were listed as cytomegalovirus-associated.

The data were produced by immunoSEQ multiplex PCR, yet TCRdb's version contains in-frame clones alone and is incomplete. The sample includes 150,000 to 200,000 clones, approximately 87% of them seen just once. Comment on this clone: The antigen is unknown.

The sequenced sample was PBMCs. The V gene is TRBV7-8, the J gene TRBJ2-3; 8 positions match TRBD1. This TCR was sampled from a woman in her thirties in good health and CMV-seronegative. CDR3 coding DNA: TGTGCCAGCAGCGCGGGACAGGCCACAGATACGCAGTATTTT. Its protein is CASSAGQATDTQYF.